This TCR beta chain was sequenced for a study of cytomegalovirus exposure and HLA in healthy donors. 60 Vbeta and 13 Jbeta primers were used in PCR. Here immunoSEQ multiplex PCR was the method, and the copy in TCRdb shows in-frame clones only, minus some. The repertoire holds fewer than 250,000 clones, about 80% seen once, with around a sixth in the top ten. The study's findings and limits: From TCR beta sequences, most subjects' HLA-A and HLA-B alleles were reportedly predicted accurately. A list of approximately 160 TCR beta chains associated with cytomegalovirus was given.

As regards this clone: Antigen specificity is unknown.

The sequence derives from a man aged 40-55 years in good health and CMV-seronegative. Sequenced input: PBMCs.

CDR3 residues: CASGLETGPYNEQFF. The CDR3 region has the DNA TGTGCTAGTGGTTTGGAGACAGGGCCATACAATGAGCAGTTCTTC. This sequence joins TRBV12-5 and TRBJ2-1, with TRBD1 identical over 7 bases. The junction had 4 bases not matched to a gene; V was cut back by 1 base and J by 4 bases. The CDR3 is 15 amino acids. The germline CDR1 and CDR2 sequences are LGHNT and FRNRAP. Using reference TRBV12-5 and TRBJ2-1 for the parts outside the CDR3, the full variable domain is DARVTQTPRHKVTEMGQEVTMRCQPILGHNTVFWYRQTMMQGLELLAYFRNRAPLDDSGMPKDRFSAEMPDATLATLKIQPSEPRDSAVYFCASGLETGPYNEQFFGPGTRLTVL.